The entry below gives a single TCR beta chain sequence along with its context. The V gene lost 0 bases and the J gene lost 1 base, with 19 bases spanning the gap. Germline V gives CDR1 SGHRS, CDR2 YFSETQ. This CDR3 has 19 amino acids. Repertoires were generated with immunoSEQ multiplex PCR, while TCRdb's copy carries only in-frame clones and drops some. The sample contains 75,000 to 80,000 clones, approximately 80% of which appear only once. This record comes from a study of OX40 agonist ivuxolimab in advanced cancers. About the study: Intravenous ivuxolimab was administered to patients every 2 weeks at 0.01 to 10 mg/kg.

Sequences were derived from CD4+ or CD8+ T cells sorted from blood, sampled in a trial of the OX40 agonist ivuxolimab. The receptor was isolated from an adult with an advanced solid tumor such as melanoma, head and neck, liver or kidney cancer. The rearrangement links TRBV5-1 to TRBJ2-2; TRBD1 or TRBD2 may be the D gene (5 bases each). CDR3 sequence (DNA): TGCGCCAGCAGCTTGGCTTGGGCTAGGGACGTAGGGAACACCGGGGAGCTGTTTTTT. This translates into CASSLAWARDVGNTGELFF.